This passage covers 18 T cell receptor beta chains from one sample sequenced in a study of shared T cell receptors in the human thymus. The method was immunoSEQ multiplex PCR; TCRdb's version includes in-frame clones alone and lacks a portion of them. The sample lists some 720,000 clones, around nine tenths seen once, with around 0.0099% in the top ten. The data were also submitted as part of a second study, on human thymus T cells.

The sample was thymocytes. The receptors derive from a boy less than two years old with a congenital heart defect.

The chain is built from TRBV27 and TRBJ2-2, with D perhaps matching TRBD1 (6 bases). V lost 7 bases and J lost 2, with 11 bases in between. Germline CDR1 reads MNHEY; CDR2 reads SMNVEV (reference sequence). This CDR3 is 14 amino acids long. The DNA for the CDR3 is TGTGCCAGCACCCGGGACAATAACACCGGGGAGCTGTTTTTT. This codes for CASTRDNNTGELFF.

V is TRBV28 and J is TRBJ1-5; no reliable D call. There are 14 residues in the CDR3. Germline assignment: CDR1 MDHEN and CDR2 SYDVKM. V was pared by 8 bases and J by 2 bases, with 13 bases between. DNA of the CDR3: TGTGCCAGCGCCCCGAGGTATGGCAATCAGCCCCAGCATTTT. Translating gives CASAPRYGNQPQHF.

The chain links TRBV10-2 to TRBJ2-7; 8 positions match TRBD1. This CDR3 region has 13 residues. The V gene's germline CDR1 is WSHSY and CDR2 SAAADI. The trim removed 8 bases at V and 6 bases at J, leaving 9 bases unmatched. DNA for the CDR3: TGCGCCAGCGGAGGGCAGGGGGCAGTCGAGCAGTACTTC. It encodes CASGGQGAVEQYF.

CDR3 sequence (DNA): TGTGCCAGCAGCTTGGACAGGGGCGTTAAGTCTGAAAAACTGTTTTTT. Translated: CASSLDRGVKSEKLFF. This chain uses TRBV7-6 with TRBJ1-4, with 9 bases aligning to TRBD1. CDR1 SGHVS and CDR2 FNYEAQ come from the germline V gene. CDR3 length: 16 amino acids. After removal of 3 bases from V and 7 bases from J, the junction contained 9 bases not matched to a gene.

The CDR3 nucleotides read TGTGCCAGTAGTAGGGCCCCTCTCCCAAATGAAAAACTGTTTTTT. Amino acids: CASSRAPLPNEKLFF. The rearrangement links TRBV19 to TRBJ1-4, with D unclear. V was cut by 4 bases and J by 5 bases, with 14 bases left in between. This CDR3 spans 15 amino acids. Germline CDR1 reads LNHDA; CDR2 reads SQIVND (reference sequence). Full variable domain (remainder filled in from reference TRBV19 and TRBJ1-4): DGGITQSPKYLFRKEGQNVTLSCEQNLNHDAMYWYRQDPGQGLRLIYYSQIVNDFQKGDIAEGYSVSREKKESFPLTVTSAQKNPTAFYLCASSRAPLPNEKLFFGSGTQLSVL.

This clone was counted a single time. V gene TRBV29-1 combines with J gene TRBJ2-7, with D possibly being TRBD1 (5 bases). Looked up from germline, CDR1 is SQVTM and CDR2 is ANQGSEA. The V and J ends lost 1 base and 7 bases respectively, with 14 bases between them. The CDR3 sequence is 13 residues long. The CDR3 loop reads CSVEGQGNREQYF. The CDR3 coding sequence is TGCAGCGTTGAAGGTCAGGGAAATAGGGAGCAGTACTTC.

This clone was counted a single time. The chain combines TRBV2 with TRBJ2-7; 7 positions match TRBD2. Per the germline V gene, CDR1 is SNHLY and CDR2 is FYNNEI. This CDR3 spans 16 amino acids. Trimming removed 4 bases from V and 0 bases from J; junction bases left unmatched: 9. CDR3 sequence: CASSGEGSGSSYEQYF. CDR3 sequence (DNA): TGTGCCAGCAGTGGGGAGGGGTCGGGGAGCTCCTACGAGCAGTACTTC.

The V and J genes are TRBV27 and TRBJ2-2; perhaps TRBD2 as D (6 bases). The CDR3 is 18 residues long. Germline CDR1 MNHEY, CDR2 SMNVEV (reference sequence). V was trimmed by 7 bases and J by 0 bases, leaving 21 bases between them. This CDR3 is CASTPWISGKPNTGELFF. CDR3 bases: TGTGCCAGCACCCCCTGGATTAGCGGCAAGCCGAACACCGGGGAGCTGTTTTTT.

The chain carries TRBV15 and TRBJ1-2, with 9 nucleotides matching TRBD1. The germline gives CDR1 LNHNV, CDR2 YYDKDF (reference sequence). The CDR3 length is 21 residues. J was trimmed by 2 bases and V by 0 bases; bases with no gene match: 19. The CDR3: CATSRDRGGPIRQGGNYGYTF. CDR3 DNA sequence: TGTGCCACCAGCAGAGATCGCGGGGGGCCTATTCGACAGGGGGGCAACTATGGCTACACCTTC.

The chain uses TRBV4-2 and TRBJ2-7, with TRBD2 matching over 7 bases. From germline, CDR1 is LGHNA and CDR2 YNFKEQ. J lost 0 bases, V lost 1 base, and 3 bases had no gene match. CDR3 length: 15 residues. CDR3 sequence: CASSQASGTSYEQYF. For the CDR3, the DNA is TGTGCCAGCAGCCAAGCCAGCGGGACCTCCTACGAGCAGTACTTC.

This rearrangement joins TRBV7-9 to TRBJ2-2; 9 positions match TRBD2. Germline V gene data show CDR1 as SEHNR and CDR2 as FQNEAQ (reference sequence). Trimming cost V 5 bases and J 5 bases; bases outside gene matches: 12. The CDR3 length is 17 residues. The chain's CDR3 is CASSAPKGSGRTGELFF. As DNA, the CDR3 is TGTGCCAGCAGCGCACCCAAAGGGAGCGGGAGGACCGGGGAGCTGTTTTTT.

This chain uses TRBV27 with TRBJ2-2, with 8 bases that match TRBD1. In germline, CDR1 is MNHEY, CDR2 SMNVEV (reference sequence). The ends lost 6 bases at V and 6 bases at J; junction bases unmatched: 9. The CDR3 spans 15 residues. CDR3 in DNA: TGTGCCAGCAGAGCGACAGGGGTCGGGCCCGGGGAGCTGTTTTTT. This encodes CASRATGVGPGELFF.

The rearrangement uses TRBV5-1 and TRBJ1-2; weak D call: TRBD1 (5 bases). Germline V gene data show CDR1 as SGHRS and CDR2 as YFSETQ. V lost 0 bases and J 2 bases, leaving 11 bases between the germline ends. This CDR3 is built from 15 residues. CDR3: CASSLVGRVNYGYTF. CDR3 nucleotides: TGCGCCAGCAGCTTGGTCGGCAGGGTAAACTATGGCTACACCTTC. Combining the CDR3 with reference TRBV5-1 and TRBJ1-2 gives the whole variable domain KAGVTQTPRYLIKTRGQQVTLSCSPISGHRSVSWYQQTPGQGLQFLFEYFSETQRNKGNFPGRFSGRQFSNSRSEMNVSTLELGDSALYLCASSLVGRVNYGYTFGSGTRLTVV.

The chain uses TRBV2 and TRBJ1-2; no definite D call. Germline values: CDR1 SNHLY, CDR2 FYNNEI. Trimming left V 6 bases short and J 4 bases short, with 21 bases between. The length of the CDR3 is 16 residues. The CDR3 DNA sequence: TGTGCCAGCAGCCCCCCGCCCGAGAGGGCATTCTATGGCTACACCTTC. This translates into CASSPPPERAFYGYTF.

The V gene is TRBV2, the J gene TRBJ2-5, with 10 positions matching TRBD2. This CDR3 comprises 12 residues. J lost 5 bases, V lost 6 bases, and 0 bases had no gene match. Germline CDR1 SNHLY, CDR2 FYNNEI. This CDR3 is CASRGLAETQYF. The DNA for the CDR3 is TGTGCCAGCAGGGGACTAGCGGAGACCCAGTACTTC.

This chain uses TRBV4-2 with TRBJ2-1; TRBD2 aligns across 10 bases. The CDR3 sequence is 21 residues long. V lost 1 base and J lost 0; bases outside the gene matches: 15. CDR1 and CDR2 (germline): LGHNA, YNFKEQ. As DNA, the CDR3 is TGTGCCAGCAGCCAAGTGGGTATTAGGGCTAGCGGGAGATTCTCCTACAATGAGCAGTTCTTC. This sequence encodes CASSQVGIRASGRFSYNEQFF.

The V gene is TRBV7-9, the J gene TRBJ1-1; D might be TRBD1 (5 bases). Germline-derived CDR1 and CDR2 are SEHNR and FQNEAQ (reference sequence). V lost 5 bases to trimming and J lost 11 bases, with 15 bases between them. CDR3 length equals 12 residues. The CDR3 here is CASSPYSAGAFF. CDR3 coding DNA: TGTGCCAGCAGCCCATACAGCGCAGGGGCTTTCTTT.

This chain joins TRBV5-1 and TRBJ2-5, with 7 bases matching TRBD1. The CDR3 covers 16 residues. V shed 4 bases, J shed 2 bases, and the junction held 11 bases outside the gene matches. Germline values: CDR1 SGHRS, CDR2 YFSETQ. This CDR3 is CASSRGLGDSQETQYF. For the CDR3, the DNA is TGCGCCAGCAGCCGTGGTCTAGGGGACAGTCAAGAGACCCAGTACTTC. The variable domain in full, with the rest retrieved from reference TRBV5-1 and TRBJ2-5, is KAGVTQTPRYLIKTRGQQVTLSCSPISGHRSVSWYQQTPGQGLQFLFEYFSETQRNKGNFPGRFSGRQFSNSRSEMNVSTLELGDSALYLCASSRGLGDSQETQYFGPGTRLLVL.